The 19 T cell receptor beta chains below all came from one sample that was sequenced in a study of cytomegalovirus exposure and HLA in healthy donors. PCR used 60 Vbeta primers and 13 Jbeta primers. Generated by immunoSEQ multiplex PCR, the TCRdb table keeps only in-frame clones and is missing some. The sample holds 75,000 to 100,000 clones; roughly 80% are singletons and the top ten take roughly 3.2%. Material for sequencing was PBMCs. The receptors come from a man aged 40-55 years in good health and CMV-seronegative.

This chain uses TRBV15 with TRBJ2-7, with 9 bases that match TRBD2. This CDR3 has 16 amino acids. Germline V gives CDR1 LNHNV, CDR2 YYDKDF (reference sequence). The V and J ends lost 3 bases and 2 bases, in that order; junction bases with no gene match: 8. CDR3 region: CATSRWGLAGTYEQYF. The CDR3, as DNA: TGTGCCACCAGCAGGTGGGGTCTAGCGGGAACCTACGAGCAGTACTTC.

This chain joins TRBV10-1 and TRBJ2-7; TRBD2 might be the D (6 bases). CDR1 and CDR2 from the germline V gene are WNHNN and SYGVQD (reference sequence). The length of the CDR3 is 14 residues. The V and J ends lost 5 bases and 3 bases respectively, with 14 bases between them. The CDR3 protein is CASSRSGSLYEQYF. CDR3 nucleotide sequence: TGCGCCAGCAGTAGATCCGGGAGTCTCTACGAGCAGTACTTC.

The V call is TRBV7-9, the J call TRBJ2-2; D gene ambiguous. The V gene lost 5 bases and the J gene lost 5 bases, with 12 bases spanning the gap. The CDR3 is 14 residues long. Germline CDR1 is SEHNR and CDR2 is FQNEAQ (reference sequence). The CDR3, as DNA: TGTGCCAGCAGCCCCCTGTCAGCGACCGGGGAGCTGTTTTTT. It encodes CASSPLSATGELFF.

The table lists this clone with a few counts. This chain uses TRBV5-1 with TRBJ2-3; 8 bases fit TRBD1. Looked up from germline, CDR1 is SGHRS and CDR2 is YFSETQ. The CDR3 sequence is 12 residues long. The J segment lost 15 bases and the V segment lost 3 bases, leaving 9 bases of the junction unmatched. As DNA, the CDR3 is TGCGCCAGCAGCTCATTACAGGGGGTAGGATATTTT. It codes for CASSSLQGVGYF.

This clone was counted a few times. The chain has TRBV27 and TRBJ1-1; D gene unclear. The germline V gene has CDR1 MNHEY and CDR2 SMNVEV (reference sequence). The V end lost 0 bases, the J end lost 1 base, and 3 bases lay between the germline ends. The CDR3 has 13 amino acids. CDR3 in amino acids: CASSLSWNTEAFF. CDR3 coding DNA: TGTGCCAGCAGTTTATCCTGGAACACTGAAGCTTTCTTT.

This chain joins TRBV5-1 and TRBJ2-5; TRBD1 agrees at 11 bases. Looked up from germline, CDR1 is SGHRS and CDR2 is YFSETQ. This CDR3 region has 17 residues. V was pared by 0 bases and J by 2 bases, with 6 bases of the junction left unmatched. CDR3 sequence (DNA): TGCGCCAGCAGCTTGGGGCCGGGACAGGGGGAACAAGAGACCCAGTACTTC. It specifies CASSLGPGQGEQETQYF.

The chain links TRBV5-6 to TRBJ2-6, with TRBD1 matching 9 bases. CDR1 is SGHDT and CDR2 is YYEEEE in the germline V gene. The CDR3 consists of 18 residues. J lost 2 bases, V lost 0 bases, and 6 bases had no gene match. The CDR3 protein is CASSLAGQGRTGANVLTF. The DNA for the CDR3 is TGTGCCAGCAGCTTGGCCGGACAGGGGAGGACTGGGGCCAACGTCCTGACTTTC.

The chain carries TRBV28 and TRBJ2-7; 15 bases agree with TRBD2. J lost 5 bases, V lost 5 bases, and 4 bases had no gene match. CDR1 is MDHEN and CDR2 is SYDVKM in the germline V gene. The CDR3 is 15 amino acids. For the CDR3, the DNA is TGTGCCAGCAGTAGCCGGACTAGCGGGAGGGACGAGCAGTACTTC. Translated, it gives CASSSRTSGRDEQYF.

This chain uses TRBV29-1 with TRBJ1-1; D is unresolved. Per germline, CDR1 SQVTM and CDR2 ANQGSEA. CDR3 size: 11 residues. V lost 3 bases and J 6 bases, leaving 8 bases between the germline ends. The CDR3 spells CSVERASEAFF. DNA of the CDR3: TGCAGCGTTGAGAGGGCGTCTGAAGCTTTCTTT.

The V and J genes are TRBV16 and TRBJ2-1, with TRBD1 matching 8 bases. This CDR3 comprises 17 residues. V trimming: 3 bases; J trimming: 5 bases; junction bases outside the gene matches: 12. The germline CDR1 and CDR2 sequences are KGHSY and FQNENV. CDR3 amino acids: CASSHRTGGHLNNEQFF. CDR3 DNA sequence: TGTGCCAGCAGCCACCGTACAGGGGGTCATCTCAACAATGAGCAGTTCTTC.

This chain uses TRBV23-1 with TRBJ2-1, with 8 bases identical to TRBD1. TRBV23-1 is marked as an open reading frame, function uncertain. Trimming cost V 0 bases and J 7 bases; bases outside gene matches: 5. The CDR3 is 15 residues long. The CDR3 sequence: CASSQSQDRDNEQFF. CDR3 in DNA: TGCGCCAGCAGTCAATCTCAGGACAGGGATAATGAGCAGTTCTTC.

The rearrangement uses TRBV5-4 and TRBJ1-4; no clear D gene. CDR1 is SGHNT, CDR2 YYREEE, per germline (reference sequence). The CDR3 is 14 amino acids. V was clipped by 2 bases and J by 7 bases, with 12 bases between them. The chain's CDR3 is CASSFRGESEKLFF. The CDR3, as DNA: TGTGCCAGCAGCTTTCGGGGAGAGAGTGAAAAACTGTTTTTT.

The DNA of the CDR3 is TGCGCCAGCAGTGAGTCAAGGTCCAGGGGGCATGGCTACACCTTC. Protein product: CASSESRSRGHGYTF. The chain is built from TRBV10-2 and TRBJ1-2; 8 bases match TRBD1. CDR1 and CDR2 from the germline V gene are WSHSY and SAAADI. V lost 0 bases and J lost 6; bases outside the gene matches: 6. The CDR3 is 15 residues long.

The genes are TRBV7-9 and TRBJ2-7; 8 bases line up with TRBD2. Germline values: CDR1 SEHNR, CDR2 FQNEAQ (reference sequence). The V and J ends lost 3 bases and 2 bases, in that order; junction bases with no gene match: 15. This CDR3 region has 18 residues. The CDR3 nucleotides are TGTGCCAGCAGCTTCCGGGGGGGGGCGGGAGAGCAGACCTACGAGCAGTACTTC. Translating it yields CASSFRGGAGEQTYEQYF.

The DNA for the CDR3 is TGTGCCAGTAGTTTTGGACAGCGGGGGGTAGCCAAAAACATTCAGTACTTC. It translates to CASSFGQRGVAKNIQYF. The chain employs TRBV19 and TRBJ2-4; 9 positions match TRBD2. The length of the CDR3 is 17 residues. Germline values: CDR1 LNHDA, CDR2 SQIVND (reference sequence). V dropped 5 bases and J dropped 0; count of bases not matched to a gene: 8. Filled out from reference TRBV19 and TRBJ2-4, the complete variable domain reads DGGITQSPKYLFRKEGQNVTLSCEQNLNHDAMYWYRQDPGQGLRLIYYSQIVNDFQKGDIAEGYSVSREKKESFPLTVTSAQKNPTAFYLCASSFGQRGVAKNIQYFGAGTRLSVL.

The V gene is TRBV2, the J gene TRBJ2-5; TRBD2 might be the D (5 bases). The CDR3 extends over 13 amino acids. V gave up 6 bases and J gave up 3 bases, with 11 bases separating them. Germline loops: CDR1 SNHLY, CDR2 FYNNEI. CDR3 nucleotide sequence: TGTGCCAGCAGGGCTACTAGAGAAGAGACCCAGTACTTC. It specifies CASRATREETQYF.

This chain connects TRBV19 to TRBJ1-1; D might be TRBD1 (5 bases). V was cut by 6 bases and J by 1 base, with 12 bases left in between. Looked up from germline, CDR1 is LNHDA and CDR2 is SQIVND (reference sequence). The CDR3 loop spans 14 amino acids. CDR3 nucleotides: TGTGCCAGTAGCTCGACAGCGACGAACACTGAAGCTTTCTTT. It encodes CASSSTATNTEAFF. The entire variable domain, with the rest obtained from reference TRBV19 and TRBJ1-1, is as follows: DGGITQSPKYLFRKEGQNVTLSCEQNLNHDAMYWYRQDPGQGLRLIYYSQIVNDFQKGDIAEGYSVSREKKESFPLTVTSAQKNPTAFYLCASSSTATNTEAFFGQGTRLTVV.

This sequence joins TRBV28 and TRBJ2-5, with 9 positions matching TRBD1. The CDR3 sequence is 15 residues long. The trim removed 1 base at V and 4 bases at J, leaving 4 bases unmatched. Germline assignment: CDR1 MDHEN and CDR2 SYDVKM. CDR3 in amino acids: CASSLSSGQGETQYF. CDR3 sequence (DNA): TGTGCCAGCAGTTTATCGTCGGGACAGGGAGAGACCCAGTACTTC. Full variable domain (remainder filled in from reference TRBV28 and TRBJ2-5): DVKVTQSSRYLVKRTGEKVFLECVQDMDHENMFWYRQDPGLGLRLIYFSYDVKMKEKGDIPEGYSVSREKKERFSLILESASTNQTSMYLCASSLSSGQGETQYFGPGTRLLVL.

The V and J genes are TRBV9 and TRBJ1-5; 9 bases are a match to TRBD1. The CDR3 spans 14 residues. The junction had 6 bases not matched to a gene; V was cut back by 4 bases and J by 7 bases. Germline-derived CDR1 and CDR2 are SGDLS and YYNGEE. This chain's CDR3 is CASSTRQGGQPQHF. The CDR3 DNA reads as TGTGCCAGCAGCACCCGACAGGGGGGCCAGCCCCAGCATTTT.